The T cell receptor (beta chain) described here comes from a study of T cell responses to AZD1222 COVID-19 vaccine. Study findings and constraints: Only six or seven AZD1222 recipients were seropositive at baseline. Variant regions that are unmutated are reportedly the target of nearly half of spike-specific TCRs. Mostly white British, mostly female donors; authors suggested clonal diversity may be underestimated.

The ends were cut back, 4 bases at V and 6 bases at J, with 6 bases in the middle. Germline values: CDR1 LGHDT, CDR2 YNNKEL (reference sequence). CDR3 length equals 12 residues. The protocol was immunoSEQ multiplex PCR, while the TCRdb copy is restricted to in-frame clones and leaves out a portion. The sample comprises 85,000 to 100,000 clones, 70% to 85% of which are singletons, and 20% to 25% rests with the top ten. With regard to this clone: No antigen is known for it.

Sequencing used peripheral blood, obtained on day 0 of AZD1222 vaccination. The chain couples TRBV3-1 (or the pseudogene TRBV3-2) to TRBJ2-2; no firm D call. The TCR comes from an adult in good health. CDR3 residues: CASSPPPGELFF. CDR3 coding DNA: TGTGCCAGCAGCCCACCCCCCGGGGAGCTGTTTTTT.